This T cell receptor beta chain was identified in a study of OX40 agonist ivuxolimab in advanced cancers. Overall study: Patients took ivuxolimab, an agonistic anti-OX40 (CD134) antibody. Partial responses were achieved by three patients, of whom one had hepatocellular carcinoma and two had cutaneous melanoma.

CDR1 and CDR2 from the germline V gene are SGHVS and FQNEAQ. The CDR3 sequence is 14 residues long. V shed 5 bases, J shed 7 bases, and the junction held 10 bases outside the gene matches. The table lists this clone with a few counts. Assay: immunoSEQ multiplex PCR; the TCRdb copy retains only in-frame clones and omits some. The data contain under 95,000 clones, around 88% of them singletons. This clonotype was sampled from an adult with an advanced solid tumor such as melanoma, head and neck, liver or kidney cancer. The chain employs TRBV7-8 and TRBJ1-2, with TRBD1 matching over 7 bases. Specimen: CD4+ or CD8+ T cells sorted from blood, collected in a trial of the OX40 agonist ivuxolimab. The DNA of the CDR3 is TGTGCCAGCAGCAACTCCAGGGGGTCCGGTGGCTACACCTTC. It encodes CASSNSRGSGGYTF. The full variable domain, rest sourced from reference TRBV7-8 and TRBJ1-2, is GAGVSQSPRYKVAKRGQDVALRCDPISGHVSLFWYQQALGQGPEFLTYFQNEAQLDKSGLPSDRFFAERPEGSVSTLKIQRTQQEDSAVYLCASSNSRGSGGYTFGSGTRLTVV.